A single sample is the source of the 20 T cell receptor beta chains below, sequenced in a study of blood T cell repertoires in COVID-19. Repertoires were generated with immunoSEQ multiplex PCR, while TCRdb's copy carries only in-frame clones and drops some. Found here are approximately 130,000 clones, 75% to 90% of them singletons; the top ten hold roughly a quarter. Sequences were obtained from peripheral blood. These TCRs come from a man aged 65-85 years with active or convalescent COVID-19.

This clone was detected a few times. This chain joins TRBV19 and TRBJ2-1; 16 bases fit TRBD2. The CDR3 sequence is 16 residues long. The ends lost 7 bases at V and 8 bases at J; junction bases unmatched: 8. The V gene's germline CDR1 is LNHDA and CDR2 SQIVND (reference sequence). The CDR3, as DNA: TGTGCCAGTACCTCTGGGGGGACTAGCGGGAGGGATGAGCAGTTCTTC. Translation gives CASTSGGTSGRDEQFF.

This chain joins TRBV11-2 and TRBJ1-4, with TRBD1 as a possible D gene (5 bases). Deletions cut 8 bases from V and 0 bases from J, with 19 bases between. CDR3 size: 17 residues. The germline gives CDR1 SGHAT, CDR2 FQNNGV. Here the CDR3 reads CASSKEGTGATNEKLFF. In nucleotides, the CDR3 is TGTGCCAGCTCAAAGGAGGGTACGGGGGCAACTAATGAAAAACTGTTTTTT.

The chain is built from TRBV18 and TRBJ2-1; the match to TRBD2 covers 9 bases. Trimming took 6 bases from V and 6 from J; bases not matched to a gene: 9. CDR3 length equals 15 residues. The germline gives CDR1 KGHSH, CDR2 LQKENI. CDR3 bases: TGTGCCAGCTCGCTTACTAGCGGGCCTGCCAATGAGCAGTTCTTC. The encoded protein is CASSLTSGPANEQFF.

The V gene is TRBV5-6, the J gene TRBJ1-3; the D gene is possibly TRBD1 (5 bases). Germline-derived CDR1 and CDR2 are SGHDT and YYEEEE. V gave up 0 bases and J gave up 4 bases, with 8 bases separating them. The CDR3 covers 14 residues. The CDR3, as DNA: TGTGCCAGCAGCTTGGTAGGGGTCGGAAACACCATATATTTT. It yields the protein CASSLVGVGNTIYF. The whole variable domain, remainder taken from reference TRBV5-6 and TRBJ1-3, is DAGVTQSPTHLIKTRGQQVTLRCSPKSGHDTVSWYQQALGQGPQFIFQYYEEEERQRGNFPDRFSGHQFPNYSSELNVNALLLGDSALYLCASSLVGVGNTIYFGEGSWLTVV.

The gene calls are TRBV3-1 (or the pseudogene TRBV3-2) and TRBJ1-2, with 10 bases that match TRBD1. The CDR3 runs 18 residues. The V gene's germline CDR1 is LGHDT and CDR2 YNNKEL (reference sequence). With 2 bases clipped from V and 0 bases from J, the junction kept 9 bases outside the gene matches. The CDR3 DNA is TGTGCCAGCAGCCAACTTCTGGGACAGGGGATCCCTAACTATGGCTACACCTTC. Encoded protein: CASSQLLGQGIPNYGYTF.

The chain recombines TRBV2 with TRBJ1-4; 9 nucleotides align to TRBD1. CDR1 SNHLY and CDR2 FYNNEI come from the germline V gene. This CDR3 is 15 amino acids long. The V segment lost 5 bases and the J segment 7 bases; nucleotides outside the gene matches: 8. This chain's CDR3 is CASSPRQGVSEKLFF. In nucleotides, the CDR3 is TGTGCCAGCAGTCCCAGACAGGGGGTTAGTGAAAAACTGTTTTTT.

CDR3 DNA: TGTGCCAGCAGCCCACTCCGACTAGCGGGGGCCTACGAGCAGTACTTC. Protein sequence: CASSPLRLAGAYEQYF. The chain joins TRBV7-2 to TRBJ2-7; 12 nucleotides agree with TRBD2. The CDR3 has 16 amino acids. Germline CDR1 and CDR2: SGHTA and FQGNSA. The ends lost 5 bases at V and 2 bases at J; junction bases unmatched: 7.

The V call is TRBV7-9, the J call TRBJ1-2; 7 bases align to TRBD1. The CDR3 spans 14 residues. In germline, CDR1 is SEHNR, CDR2 FQNEAQ (reference sequence). Trimming took 4 bases from V and 4 from J; bases not matched to a gene: 6. The chain's CDR3 is CASSSSPGGYGYTF. The DNA for the CDR3 is TGTGCCAGCAGCTCATCCCCAGGGGGCTATGGCTACACCTTC.

The chain employs TRBV7-9 and TRBJ1-5, with TRBD1 matching over 7 bases. V gave up 5 bases and J gave up 2 bases; unmatched junction bases: 6. Germline-derived CDR1 and CDR2 are SEHNR and FQNEAQ (reference sequence). This CDR3 comprises 15 residues. The CDR3 region has the DNA TGTGCCAGCAGCCTGACAGGGTTGGGCAATCAGCCCCAGCATTTT. As protein: CASSLTGLGNQPQHF.

The genes are TRBV28 and TRBJ2-1; TRBD2 matches at 9 bases. J was trimmed by 1 base and V by 6 bases; bases with no gene match: 4. Germline CDR1 and CDR2: MDHEN and SYDVKM. This CDR3 comprises 15 residues. The CDR3, as DNA: TGTGCCAGCAGCGGTAGCGGGAGATCCTACAATGAGCAGTTCTTC. This translates into CASSGSGRSYNEQFF.

V gene TRBV16 combines with J gene TRBJ1-1; D perhaps matches TRBD1 (6 bases). The CDR3 length is 14 residues. Germline lookup yields CDR1 KGHSY and CDR2 FQNENV. Trimming cost V 4 bases and J 3 bases, with 12 bases left between them. The CDR3 loop reads CASSPPTGYTEAFF. DNA for the CDR3: TGTGCCAGCAGCCCGCCGACAGGATACACTGAAGCTTTCTTT.

This clone was picked up a small number of times. The chain is built from TRBV19 and TRBJ1-1, with D perhaps matching TRBD1 (6 bases). From germline, CDR1 is LNHDA and CDR2 SQIVND (reference sequence). The CDR3 totals 16 residues. Trimming took 1 base from V and 1 from J, leaving 13 bases between them. Here the CDR3 reads CASSIGTGRTNTEAFF. Here the CDR3 DNA reads TGTGCCAGTAGTATAGGTACAGGGCGTACGAACACTGAAGCTTTCTTT.

The chain combines TRBV6-5 with TRBJ2-1; TRBD1 is a possible D gene (6 bases). Germline assignment: CDR1 MNHEY and CDR2 SVGAGI. The CDR3 is made up of 15 amino acids. The V end was cut by 0 bases, the J end by 6 bases, with 12 bases between. The CDR3 region is CASSYSRDITNEQFF. The DNA of the CDR3 is TGTGCCAGCAGTTACTCGAGGGACATCACCAATGAGCAGTTCTTC.

The rearrangement uses TRBV28 and TRBJ2-3, with TRBD2 as a possible D gene (5 bases). CDR1 is MDHEN and CDR2 is SYDVKM in the germline V gene. CDR3 length: 14 amino acids. V was trimmed by 5 bases and J by 8 bases, leaving 17 bases between them. In DNA form, the CDR3 reads TGTGCCAGCAGTCTCCCGGCCGGCGGAGGTACGCAGTATTTT. It is translated as CASSLPAGGGTQYF.

V gene TRBV18 combines with J gene TRBJ2-7, with D perhaps TRBD1 (6 bases). The CDR3 is made up of 17 amino acids. The germline V gene has CDR1 KGHSH and CDR2 LQKENI. V was cut by 2 bases and J by 4 bases, with 21 bases left in between. CDR3 sequence: CASSPNPPGAMVYEQYF. The CDR3 coding sequence is TGTGCCAGCTCACCAAATCCCCCAGGGGCAATGGTTTACGAGCAGTACTTC.

CDR3 protein: CATSRDFTGDGYTF. In DNA form, the CDR3 reads TGTGCCACCAGCAGAGATTTTACAGGGGATGGCTACACCTTC. V is TRBV15 and J is TRBJ1-2; 7 nucleotides line up with TRBD1. V trimming: 0 bases; J trimming: 6 bases; junction bases outside the gene matches: 4. The CDR3 runs 14 residues. CDR1 and CDR2 from the germline V gene are LNHNV and YYDKDF (reference sequence). The variable domain in full, completed from reference TRBV15 and TRBJ1-2, reads DAMVIQNPRYQVTQFGKPVTLSCSQTLNHNVMYWYQQKSSQAPKLLFHYYDKDFNNEADTPDNFQSRRPNTSFCFLDIRSPGLGDTAMYLCATSRDFTGDGYTFGSGTRLTVV.

This clone was observed once. The rearrangement uses TRBV15 and TRBJ1-5, with D possibly TRBD1 on 6 matching bases. The CDR3 has 16 residues. In germline, CDR1 is LNHNV, CDR2 YYDKDF (reference sequence). Trimming cost V 6 bases and J 5 bases, with 20 bases left between them. The CDR3, as DNA: TGTGCCACCAGGTCCATGGGCAGGGGTATCGATCAGCCCCAGCATTTT. This encodes CATRSMGRGIDQPQHF.

This clone appeared a few times. The chain employs TRBV6-2 or TRBV6-3 and TRBJ2-3; 11 nucleotides line up with TRBD2. CDR1 is MNHEY and CDR2 is SVGEGT in the germline V gene. This CDR3 contains 19 residues. V lost 0 bases, J lost 0 bases, and 8 bases stayed unmatched. As DNA, the CDR3 is TGTGCCAGCAGTTACTCGAGTAGCGGGAGGGCCGGTAGCACAGATACGCAGTATTTT. This translates into CASSYSSSGRAGSTDTQYF.

This sequence joins TRBV19 and TRBJ2-7, with a weak D call TRBD1 (5 bases). Germline V lookup: CDR1 LNHDA, CDR2 SQIVND (reference sequence). The CDR3 runs to 12 residues. V was pared by 8 bases and J by 5 bases, with 13 bases between. The CDR3 here is CASGAGPNEQYF. CDR3 coding DNA: TGTGCCAGTGGGGCAGGGCCCAACGAGCAGTACTTC.

This chain joins TRBV28 and TRBJ2-2, with D uncertain. Germline V gives CDR1 MDHEN, CDR2 SYDVKM. The length of the CDR3 is 12 residues. V lost 5 bases and J 5 bases, leaving 6 bases between the germline ends. CDR3 amino acids: CASSMRTGELFF. CDR3 in DNA: TGTGCCAGCAGTATGCGAACCGGGGAGCTGTTTTTT. The full variable domain, rest sourced from reference TRBV28 and TRBJ2-2, is DVKVTQSSRYLVKRTGEKVFLECVQDMDHENMFWYRQDPGLGLRLIYFSYDVKMKEKGDIPEGYSVSREKKERFSLILESASTNQTSMYLCASSMRTGELFFGEGSRLTVL.